The rows below give T cell receptor beta chains drawn from one sample of a study of T cell repertoires in cytomegalovirus infection. TCRdb reprocessed the reads via MiXCR and lists one record per CDR3 protein. The sample lists about 440,000 distinct CDR3 sequences, under 40% occurring once. Sequenced sample: PBMCs. Source of these receptors: a human donor in good health (CMV status not recorded). Some clones in this sample may be carry-over from other donors' samples. The CDR3 runs from the conserved cysteine through the conserved F or W. The D gene is left open where the match is weak. Where a row states a size, it is once, few, many or the class of an expanded clone; other rows omit it.

cdr3_aa,cdr3_nt,clone_size,d_call,j_call,v_call
CATSGRGHNEQFF,TGCGCCACCTCGGGGCGGGGACACAATGAGCAGTTCTTC,-,-,TRBJ2-1,TRBV10-1
CASKIGRKTYEQYF,TGTGCCAGCAAAATCGGCAGGAAGACCTACGAGCAGTACTTC,few,-,TRBJ2-7,TRBV6-2/TRBV6-3
CASSLLGGDPYEQYF,TGTGCCAGCAGCTTACTAGGGGGCGACCCCTACGAGCAGTACTTC,many,TRBD1,TRBJ2-7,TRBV7-2
CALGGTSGANVLTF,TGTGCCTTGGGGGGGACCTCTGGGGCCAACGTCCTGACTTTC,many,TRBD2,TRBJ2-6,TRBV7-2
CASSAGMRDRVGGYTF,TGTGCCAGCAGCGCCGGCATGAGGGACAGGGTTGGAGGCTACACCTTC,-,TRBD1,TRBJ1-2,TRBV5-4
CASRSNRGLGDTKYF,TGTGCCAGCAGGTCCAACAGGGGGCTGGGAGATACGAAGTATTTT,-,TRBD1,TRBJ2-3,TRBV7-9
CASSEFPGRQETQYF,TGTGCCAGCAGTGAATTTCCAGGGAGGCAAGAGACCCAGTACTTC,few,-,TRBJ2-5,TRBV6-1
CASCGQARLQETQYF,TGTGCCAGCTGCGGACAGGCGAGACTCCAAGAGACCCAGTACTTC,-,TRBD1,TRBJ2-5,TRBV6-6
CASSLVRQGTGQQPQHF,TGTGCCAGCAGCCTTGTCCGGCAAGGGACAGGGCAACAGCCCCAGCATTTT,many,TRBD1,TRBJ1-5,TRBV7-9
CASSLWASGGASTGELFF,TGTGCCAGCAGCTTATGGGCTAGCGGGGGGGCGAGCACCGGGGAGCTGTTTTTT,-,TRBD2,TRBJ2-2,TRBV7-2
CSVEVMKSSWTEAFF,TGCAGCGTTGAAGTGATGAAGAGTAGTTGGACTGAAGCTTTCTTT,-,-,TRBJ1-1,TRBV29-1
CASSQDTVMDEQFF,TGCGCCAGCAGCCAAGACACGGTAATGGATGAGCAGTTCTTC,-,-,TRBJ2-1,TRBV4-1
CASSLTRDRGETQYF,TGTGCCAGCAGCCTTACCCGGGACAGGGGGGAGACCCAGTACTTC,many,TRBD1,TRBJ2-5,TRBV7-2
CASSSLGQAASGNTIYF,TGCGCCAGCTCCTCGCTCGGGCAGGCGGCCTCTGGAAACACCATATATTTT,-,-,TRBJ1-3,TRBV5-1
CASSLLPGGNEQFF,TGTGCCAGCAGCTTATTGCCAGGGGGTAATGAGCAGTTCTTC,many,TRBD1,TRBJ2-1,TRBV7-2
CASRPGQVNQPQHF,TGTGCCAGCAGACCGGGACAGGTGAATCAGCCCCAGCATTTT,few,TRBD1,TRBJ1-5,TRBV2
CASSLPRTMGRAQYF,TGTGCCAGCAGTCTTCCTAGGACTATGGGAAGGGCGCAGTATTTT,-,-,TRBJ2-3,TRBV28
CASSFTGGVGAGNQPQHF,TGTGCCAGCAGTTTTACTGGAGGGGTCGGGGCGGGCAATCAGCCCCAGCATTTT,few,-,TRBJ1-5,TRBV28
CASSLGDRAIYEQYF,TGTGCCAGCAGCTTAGGGGACAGGGCAATCTACGAGCAGTACTTC,-,TRBD1,TRBJ2-7,TRBV7-8
CASSLNVAGYYEQYF,TGTGCCAGCAGCTTAAACGTAGCGGGGTACTACGAGCAGTACTTC,many,TRBD2,TRBJ2-7,TRBV7-2
CATNGGGFSNQPQHF,TGTGCCACCAACGGGGGGGGGTTTAGCAATCAGCCCCAGCATTTT,few,-,TRBJ1-5,TRBV15
CASSLCVGYNCHSPLHF,TGTGCCAGCAGCTTATGCGTCGGGTATAACTGCCACTCACCCCTCCACTTT,many,-,TRBJ1-6,TRBV7-2
CARSPEGSGESEQFF,TGTGCCCGCAGTCCCGAGGGCAGCGGGGAGAGTGAGCAGTTCTTC,-,TRBD2,TRBJ2-1,TRBV28
CATSRDFVSNYGYTF,TGTGCCACCAGCAGAGATTTCGTGTCTAACTATGGCTACACCTTC,-,-,TRBJ1-2,TRBV15
CASSLGSSRLYEQYF,TGTGCCAGCAGCTTAGGTTCCTCCCGACTGTACGAGCAGTACTTC,-,-,TRBJ2-7,TRBV7-2
CASSSRDGLNEQYF,TGCGCCAGCAGCTCTCGGGACGGGCTCAACGAGCAGTACTTC,-,-,TRBJ2-7,TRBV5-1
CASSAYRGLGGNTIYF,TGTGCCAGCAGCGCCTACAGGGGCTTGGGCGGAAACACCATATATTTT,many,TRBD1,TRBJ1-3,TRBV7-6
CASNLAGTQYF,TGTGCCAGCAATCTAGCGGGGACCCAGTACTTC,-,TRBD2,TRBJ2-5,TRBV6-1
CASSPHPGMSTDTQYF,TGTGCCAGCTCCCCTCATCCGGGGATGAGCACAGATACGCAGTATTTT,-,-,TRBJ2-3,TRBV18
CSARDQGLAGGPPDTQYF,TGCAGTGCTAGAGATCAGGGACTAGCGGGGGGGCCCCCAGATACGCAGTATTTT,few,TRBD2,TRBJ2-3,TRBV20-1
CASSYGGATDTQYF,TGTGCCAGCAGTTACGGGGGGGCCACAGATACGCAGTATTTT,many,-,TRBJ2-3,TRBV6-5
CASSLGRTSKKYEQYF,TGTGCCAGTAGCCTCGGAAGGACTAGCAAAAAGTACGAGCAGTACTTC,-,TRBD2,TRBJ2-7,TRBV19
CASSLGLSPLGNEKLFF,TGTGCCAGCAGCTTAGGGTTGTCTCCCCTCGGGAATGAAAAACTGTTTTTT,-,-,TRBJ1-4,TRBV7-3
CASISGQGAGYTF,TGTGCCAGCATCTCGGGACAGGGGGCGGGCTACACCTTC,-,TRBD1,TRBJ1-2,TRBV12-3/TRBV12-4
CASSSRPGVTEAFF,TGTGCCAGCAGCTCCAGGCCTGGGGTCACTGAAGCTTTCTTT,few,-,TRBJ1-1,TRBV7-2
CASSGYGRGGPYEQYF,TGTGCCAGCAGCGGATACGGGCGGGGGGGGCCCTACGAGCAGTACTTC,-,TRBD2,TRBJ2-7,TRBV7-6
CASSQIDRYEQFF,TGTGCCAGCAGCCAAATCGATCGGTATGAGCAGTTCTTC,-,-,TRBJ2-1,TRBV14
CASSQIYSYTGELFF,TGCGCCAGCAGTCAAATCTACAGTTACACCGGGGAGCTGTTTTTT,-,-,TRBJ2-2,TRBV23-1
CSATTSETQYF,TGCAGTGCTACTACCTCAGAGACCCAGTACTTC,-,-,TRBJ2-5,TRBV20-1
CASSLMTSGVGTDTQYF,TGCGCCAGCAGCTTGATGACTAGCGGGGTGGGCACAGATACGCAGTATTTT,few,TRBD2,TRBJ2-3,TRBV5-1
CSARVRGGVLGSYEQYF,TGCAGTGCTAGAGTTAGAGGGGGCGTCTTGGGCTCCTACGAGCAGTACTTC,-,TRBD1,TRBJ2-7,TRBV20-1
CAIRPRGGPSYNEQFF,TGTGCCATCAGGCCTCGCGGGGGACCGTCCTACAATGAGCAGTTCTTC,many,TRBD2,TRBJ2-1,TRBV10-3
CASSYVDPGYRALHF,TGTGCCAGCAGTTACGTGGATCCGGGCTACAGAGCCCTCCACTTT,few,-,TRBJ1-6,TRBV6-6
CSARDTETEAFF,TGCAGTGCTAGAGATACAGAGACTGAAGCTTTCTTT,-,-,TRBJ1-1,TRBV20-1
CATLIYGETQCF,TGTGCAACCCTGATCTACGGAGAGACCCAGTGCTTC,-,-,TRBJ2-5,TRBV19
CASSSHRLTGGERVF,TGTGCCAGTAGTTCCCACCGACTCACCGGAGGGGAGCGGGTTTTT,-,-,TRBJ2-2,TRBV19